Listed below are T cell receptor beta chains from one sample, sequenced in a study of CD8+ T cells in alopecia areata. Produced via immunoSEQ multiplex PCR; TCRdb's table is partial and in-frame only. The table records roughly 98,000 clones, roughly two thirds of them present only once. The sample was CD8+ T cells sorted from blood, taken at week 4, from a patient treated with tofacitinib. The receptor source for this set is a human donor with alopecia areata. Each CDR3 is given with its conserved first and last residue. D genes are given only for firm matches. Size is stated for part of the rows, as once, few or many counts, or as a class when the clone is expanded.

J gene: TRBJ2-1; V gene: TRBV5-1; D gene: TRBD1; clone size: .; CDR3 DNA: TGCGCCAGCGCCTCCGGGACAGAGACCTACAATGAGCAGTTCTTC; CDR3 protein: CASASGTETYNEQFF
J gene: TRBJ1-2; V gene: TRBV28; D gene: .; clone size: .; CDR3 DNA: TGTGCCAGCCGTCCGGCGATGGACTATGGCTACACCTTC; CDR3 protein: CASRPAMDYGYTF
J gene: TRBJ1-2; V gene: TRBV2; D gene: .; clone size: .; CDR3 DNA: TGTGCCAGCAGTCGAGGACAGAAACTTAACTATGGCTACACCTTC; CDR3 protein: CASSRGQKLNYGYTF
J gene: TRBJ1-2; V gene: TRBV27; D gene: TRBD1; clone size: few; CDR3 DNA: TGTGCCAGCAGCCAAACTTTCCGGGACAGGCCGATTGGGGGCTACACCTTC; CDR3 protein: CASSQTFRDRPIGGYTF
J gene: TRBJ1-1; V gene: TRBV19; D gene: .; clone size: .; CDR3 DNA: TGTGCCAGTACCTTAGGACTAAAAGCTTTCTTT; CDR3 protein: CASTLGLKAFF
J gene: TRBJ1-1; V gene: TRBV11-1; D gene: TRBD1; clone size: .; CDR3 DNA: TGTGCCAGCAGGAGCGGTCAGCTACAGGGGAGAACTGAAGCTTTCTTT; CDR3 protein: CASRSGQLQGRTEAFF
J gene: TRBJ1-6; V gene: TRBV27; D gene: .; clone size: once; CDR3 DNA: TGTGCCAGCAGTTTACGCCCCGGTATTGTTGATTCACCCCTCCACTTT; CDR3 protein: CASSLRPGIVDSPLHF
J gene: TRBJ1-1; V gene: TRBV6-5; D gene: .; clone size: once; CDR3 DNA: TGTGCCACACAAACAGGATTCGAAGCTTTCTTT; CDR3 protein: CATQTGFEAFF
J gene: TRBJ2-5; V gene: TRBV25-1; D gene: .; clone size: .; CDR3 DNA: TGTGCCAGCAGTGAAGAGTACCAAGAGACCCAGTACTTC; CDR3 protein: CASSEEYQETQYF
J gene: TRBJ1-2; V gene: TRBV5-1; D gene: .; clone size: .; CDR3 DNA: TGCGCCAGCAGCTTGGCCTTGGCAACAGGCGAGGGGGATGGCTACACCTTC; CDR3 protein: CASSLALATGEGDGYTF
J gene: TRBJ2-5; V gene: TRBV29-1; D gene: TRBD2; clone size: .; CDR3 DNA: TGCAGCGTTAAAGAGCGGGGGGAAGAGACCCAGTACTTC; CDR3 protein: CSVKERGEETQYF
J gene: TRBJ1-2; V gene: TRBV6-6; D gene: .; clone size: .; CDR3 DNA: TGTGCCAGCAGTACCGGTTACTATGGCTACACCTTC; CDR3 protein: CASSTGYYGYTF
J gene: TRBJ2-7; V gene: TRBV27; D gene: .; clone size: .; CDR3 DNA: TGTGCCAGCAGTCAGATCCCCTACGAGCAGTACTTC; CDR3 protein: CASSQIPYEQYF
J gene: TRBJ2-2; V gene: TRBV27; D gene: TRBD1; clone size: .; CDR3 DNA: TGTGCCAGCAACATCGGGACAGGGACCGGGGAGCTGTTTTTT; CDR3 protein: CASNIGTGTGELFF
J gene: TRBJ2-7; V gene: TRBV2; D gene: .; clone size: large; CDR3 DNA: TGTGCCAGCAGTGAGTTTGGCGGGCCCGATTACGAGCAGTACTTC; CDR3 protein: CASSEFGGPDYEQYF
J gene: TRBJ2-5; V gene: TRBV12-5; D gene: TRBD2; clone size: .; CDR3 DNA: TGTGCTAGTGGTTTGTCCCGGGGGGGGGCAGGAGAGACCCAGTACTTC; CDR3 protein: CASGLSRGGAGETQYF
J gene: TRBJ1-1; V gene: TRBV7-3; D gene: .; clone size: .; CDR3 DNA: TGTGCCAGCAGCTTCGAATCGGGCGAAGCTTTCTTT; CDR3 protein: CASSFESGEAFF
J gene: TRBJ2-1; V gene: TRBV30; D gene: .; clone size: few; CDR3 DNA: TGTGCCTGGAACTTGGGGTCGGGAAATGAGCAGTTCTTC; CDR3 protein: CAWNLGSGNEQFF
J gene: TRBJ2-2; V gene: TRBV14; D gene: .; clone size: .; CDR3 DNA: TGTGCCAGCAGCCCTCCGGGTTCGGACACCGGGGAGCTGTTTTTT; CDR3 protein: CASSPPGSDTGELFF
J gene: TRBJ2-7; V gene: TRBV9; D gene: TRBD2; clone size: .; CDR3 DNA: TGTGCCAGCAGCGTAGGAGCGGGAGTGTCCTACGAGCAGTACTTC; CDR3 protein: CASSVGAGVSYEQYF
J gene: TRBJ2-6; V gene: TRBV6-5; D gene: .; clone size: .; CDR3 DNA: TGTGCCAGCAGTTACTCGATCTCGCAAGGGGGAAACGTCCTGACTTTC; CDR3 protein: CASSYSISQGGNVLTF
J gene: TRBJ2-7; V gene: TRBV29-1; D gene: .; clone size: .; CDR3 DNA: TGCAGCGTTCCGGTGGCCGAGGGCGAGCAGTACTTC; CDR3 protein: CSVPVAEGEQYF
J gene: TRBJ1-4; V gene: TRBV18; D gene: .; clone size: .; CDR3 DNA: TGTGCCAGCTCACCAGAGGCGGGATATTCTGAAAAACTGTTTTTT; CDR3 protein: CASSPEAGYSEKLFF
J gene: TRBJ2-7; V gene: TRBV2; D gene: TRBD2; clone size: .; CDR3 DNA: TGTGCCAGCAGTGGACTAGCGGGAGGGAGCGAGCAGTACTTC; CDR3 protein: CASSGLAGGSEQYF
J gene: TRBJ2-5; V gene: TRBV11-2; D gene: .; clone size: .; CDR3 DNA: TGTGCCAGCAGCTTGCCGGGACGGGTGCAAGAGACCCAGTACTTC; CDR3 protein: CASSLPGRVQETQYF
J gene: TRBJ1-6; V gene: TRBV9; D gene: TRBD1; clone size: .; CDR3 DNA: TGTGCCAGCAGCCCACCGGGACAGGGGCCCTATAATTCACCCCTCCACTTT; CDR3 protein: CASSPPGQGPYNSPLHF
J gene: TRBJ2-4; V gene: TRBV5-1; D gene: TRBD2; clone size: few; CDR3 DNA: TGCGCCAGCAGCGAAGGACTAGCGGGGGGATTGGACATTCAGTACTTC; CDR3 protein: CASSEGLAGGLDIQYF
J gene: TRBJ1-2; V gene: TRBV21-1; D gene: .; clone size: .; CDR3 DNA: TGTGCCAGCAGCAACAACACAGGTGACGAATATGGCTACACCTTC; CDR3 protein: CASSNNTGDEYGYTF
J gene: TRBJ2-7; V gene: TRBV7-6; D gene: .; clone size: .; CDR3 DNA: TGTGCCAGCAGCTTAGGGTCGGCAACAAGCTCCTACGAGCAGTACTTC; CDR3 protein: CASSLGSATSSYEQYF
J gene: TRBJ1-1; V gene: TRBV7-2; D gene: .; clone size: .; CDR3 DNA: TGTGCCAGCAGCTTAGCGGGGGGGATACGAGAAGCTTTCTTT; CDR3 protein: CASSLAGGIREAFF